The 27 T cell receptor beta chains presented below share a single source sample, sequenced in a study of cytomegalovirus exposure and HLA in healthy donors. PCR used 60 Vbeta primers and 13 Jbeta primers. Assay: immunoSEQ multiplex PCR; the TCRdb copy retains only in-frame clones and omits some. This table holds roughly 100,000 clones, around 77% found once. Sequencing used PBMCs. The receptors were sampled from a male donor in good health and CMV-seropositive.

J is TRBJ1-1 and V is TRBV2; D may be TRBD1 (6 bases). This CDR3 is 15 amino acids long. Per the germline V gene, CDR1 is SNHLY and CDR2 is FYNNEI. V gave up 4 bases and J gave up 4 bases, with 16 bases separating them. The CDR3 DNA reads TGTGCCAGCAGTGTAGGGGGTCCTTTTGGCACTGAAGCTTTCTTT. Amino acids: CASSVGGPFGTEAFF.

The chain joins TRBV2 to TRBJ1-1, with D maybe TRBD1 (5 bases). CDR1 SNHLY and CDR2 FYNNEI come from the germline V gene. This CDR3 has 14 amino acids. The V and J ends lost 7 bases and 1 base respectively, with 13 bases between them. The CDR3 protein is CASNFGGRNTEAFF. The CDR3 bases are TGTGCCAGCAATTTTGGGGGGAGGAACACTGAAGCTTTCTTT.

The CDR3 coding sequence is TGTGCCAGCAGCTCAGGGGTAGGTACTGGGGCCAACGTCCTGACTTTC. Translated: CASSSGVGTGANVLTF. The chain is built from TRBV7-4 and TRBJ2-6; TRBD1 is a possible D gene (6 bases). Germline CDR1 is SGHVT and CDR2 is SQSDAQ. The CDR3 length is 16 residues. The ends were cut back, 4 bases at V and 2 bases at J, with 12 bases in the middle.

The V gene is TRBV4-1, the J gene TRBJ2-1; perhaps TRBD1 as D (7 bases). Trimming shortened V by 3 bases and J by 0 bases, and 12 bases separated the two germline ends. Germline V gene lookup returns CDR1 MGHRA and CDR2 YSYEKL. The CDR3 sequence is 16 residues long. CDR3 residues: CASSQEGQLSYNEQFF. In DNA, the CDR3 is TGCGCCAGCAGCCAGGAGGGACAGCTCTCCTACAATGAGCAGTTCTTC.

V usage is TRBV7-2 and J usage is TRBJ1-1; 7 positions agree with TRBD1. The CDR3 loop spans 14 amino acids. The germline CDR1 and CDR2 sequences are SGHTA and FQGNSA. The ends lost 6 bases at V and 1 base at J; junction bases unmatched: 5. CDR3 bases: TGTGCCAGCAGGGGACAGCCCTCGAACACTGAAGCTTTCTTT. This codes for CASRGQPSNTEAFF.

This clone occurred a few times. The V and J genes are TRBV21-1 and TRBJ2-7; the table names TRBD2, a call not compared with the DNA. TRBV21-1 has pseudogene status. The CDR3 length is 17 residues. The CDR3 bases are TGTGCCAGCAGCACCAGCCCCCTGACTAGCGGGAGGTACGAGCAGTACTTC. Translation: CASSTSPLTSGRYEQYF.

The chain joins TRBV28 to TRBJ2-1; D might be TRBD2 (6 bases). The CDR3 length is 14 residues. The germline gives CDR1 MDHEN, CDR2 SYDVKM. Trimming removed 7 bases at V and 6 bases at J, with 16 bases between. This CDR3 reads CASTGVQDFNEQFF. CDR3 DNA sequence: TGTGCCAGCACGGGGGTACAGGACTTCAATGAGCAGTTCTTC.

The chain has TRBV7-2 and TRBJ2-7; 9 nucleotides line up with TRBD2. V lost 1 base, J lost 3 bases, and 4 bases stayed unmatched. The germline CDR1 and CDR2 sequences are SGHTA and FQGNSA. The CDR3 is 15 amino acids. The CDR3 here is CASSLGAGGDYEQYF. The CDR3 DNA follows: TGTGCCAGCAGCTTAGGAGCGGGAGGCGACTACGAGCAGTACTTC.

This clone appeared a few times. The V call is TRBV6-5, the J call TRBJ2-1; possible D gene TRBD1, 5 bases. This CDR3 region has 12 residues. Trimming shortened V by 6 bases and J by 7 bases, and 10 bases separated the two germline ends. CDR1 is MNHEY, CDR2 SVGAGI, per germline. CDR3 sequence: CASRRQPNEQFF. The CDR3 coding sequence is TGTGCCAGCAGACGACAGCCTAATGAGCAGTTCTTC.

A note on this clone: Other DNA variants within this sample encode the same CDR3. The chain carries TRBV9 and TRBJ2-7; TRBD2 agrees at 11 bases. The CDR3 length is 15 residues. The trim removed 2 bases at V and 0 bases at J, leaving 1 base unmatched. Germline values: CDR1 SGDLS, CDR2 YYNGEE. The CDR3 coding sequence is TGTGCCAGCAGCGTTGGGACTAGCGGCTCCTACGAGCAGTACTTC. Translated, it gives CASSVGTSGSYEQYF.

In the case of this clone: At the DNA level, this CDR3 is encoded by other sequences in the same sample as well. The chain recombines TRBV18 with TRBJ1-1; TRBD1 agrees at 8 bases. The CDR3 contains 13 residues. The V gene's germline CDR1 is KGHSH and CDR2 LQKENI. V lost 3 bases, J lost 5 bases, and 2 bases stayed unmatched. This CDR3 reads CASSPDRGTEAFF. In DNA form, the CDR3 reads TGTGCCAGCTCACCCGACAGGGGAACTGAAGCTTTCTTT.

The CDR3: CASSPRQGAETQYF. In nucleotides, the CDR3 is TGTGCCAGCAGCCCTAGACAGGGGGCCGAGACCCAGTACTTC. This chain links TRBV28 with TRBJ2-5; TRBD1 agrees at 10 bases. The CDR3 is 14 residues long. Germline V gives CDR1 MDHEN, CDR2 SYDVKM. Unmatched junction bases numbered 6, after V lost 6 bases and J lost 5 bases. Full variable domain (outside the CDR3, taken from reference TRBV28 and TRBJ2-5): DVKVTQSSRYLVKRTGEKVFLECVQDMDHENMFWYRQDPGLGLRLIYFSYDVKMKEKGDIPEGYSVSREKKERFSLILESASTNQTSMYLCASSPRQGAETQYFGPGTRLLVL.

The chain uses TRBV7-3 and TRBJ2-5; TRBD2 matches 12 bases. V lost 5 bases to trimming and J lost 5 bases; unmatched junction nucleotides: 12. The CDR3 sequence is 17 residues long. Germline CDR1 and CDR2: SGHTA and FQGTGA. The CDR3 loop is CASSRWGPSGRGETQYF. The CDR3 DNA is TGTGCCAGCAGCCGGTGGGGGCCTAGCGGGAGGGGGGAGACCCAGTACTTC.

The gene calls are TRBV7-9 and TRBJ2-7, with TRBD2 identical over 7 bases. V lost 7 bases and J lost 5; bases outside the gene matches: 11. From germline, CDR1 is SEHNR and CDR2 FQNEAQ (reference sequence). The CDR3 totals 14 residues. CDR3: CASTTPGGVHEQYF. CDR3 nucleotide sequence: TGTGCCAGCACCACCCCGGGGGGTGTGCACGAGCAGTACTTC.

As to this clone: A junction end diverges from the germline sequence, so it may reflect a read error. V and J are TRBV7-9 and TRBJ2-7; TRBD1 matches at 12 bases. Germline V gene lookup returns CDR1 SEHNR and CDR2 FQNEAQ (reference sequence). The CDR3 length is 15 residues. The CDR3 loop reads CASSLEGQGAYGQYF. The CDR3 bases are TGTGCCAGCAGCTTAGAGGGACAGGGGGCCTACGGGCAGTACTTC.

This chain connects TRBV6-5 to TRBJ2-5, with D hard to call. The CDR3 covers 14 residues. Germline values: CDR1 MNHEY, CDR2 SVGAGI. The V gene lost 0 bases and the J gene lost 5 bases, with 10 bases spanning the gap. The CDR3: CASSYSISGETQYF. The CDR3 DNA is TGTGCCAGCAGTTACTCGATTAGTGGTGAGACCCAGTACTTC.

This clone was detected once. A much more abundant neighbour one base away suggests this may be a read error. The V gene is TRBV10-3, the J gene TRBJ2-7, with a possible D match to TRBD2 (5 bases). Trimming took off 11 bases at V and 5 bases at J, with 22 bases between the two ends. Germline V CDR1 and CDR2: ENHRY, SYGVKD. The CDR3 contains 14 residues. The CDR3 protein is CALQDSGSGNEQYF. CDR3 DNA: TGTGCCTTGCAGGACTCGGGCTCTGGGAACGAGCAGTACTTC.

The sample holds one count of this clone. This chain joins TRBV7-6 and TRBJ2-5; D is unresolved. The ends were cut back, 6 bases at V and 0 bases at J, with 8 bases in the middle. Germline V CDR1 and CDR2: SGHVS, FNYEAQ. The CDR3 is made up of 13 amino acids. The DNA for the CDR3 is TGTGCCAGCAGTCTGGAGTACCAAGAGACCCAGTACTTC. Translated: CASSLEYQETQYF.

This clone was detected only once. The chain recombines TRBV7-6 with TRBJ1-3; 9 bases agree with TRBD1. The CDR3 runs to 18 residues. The V and J ends lost 4 bases and 0 bases, in that order; junction bases with no gene match: 10. Germline lookup yields CDR1 SGHVS and CDR2 FNYEAQ. The CDR3 coding sequence is TGTGCCAGCAGCTCCCCGACAGGGGGGGATTCCTCTGGAAACACCATATATTTT. Protein sequence: CASSSPTGGDSSGNTIYF.

The V gene is TRBV30, the J gene TRBJ2-1; TRBD2 matches 7 bases. This CDR3 spans 16 amino acids. V lost 3 bases, J lost 4 bases, and 12 bases stayed unmatched. The V gene's germline CDR1 is GTSNPN and CDR2 SVGIG (reference sequence). CDR3 residues: CAWSRPASGGYNEQFF. CDR3 in DNA: TGTGCCTGGAGCCGACCCGCTAGCGGAGGATACAATGAGCAGTTCTTC.

This clone came up a few times. The chain uses TRBV19 and TRBJ1-4, with D possibly being TRBD1 (6 bases). This CDR3 has 14 amino acids. CDR1 is LNHDA, CDR2 SQIVND, per germline (reference sequence). Trimming shortened V by 1 base and J by 8 bases, and 11 bases separated the two germline ends. The chain's CDR3 is CASSIVAGEEKLFF. DNA for the CDR3: TGTGCCAGTAGTATAGTGGCAGGGGAAGAAAAACTGTTTTTT. Looking up the rest from reference TRBV19 and TRBJ1-4 gives the full variable domain: DGGITQSPKYLFRKEGQNVTLSCEQNLNHDAMYWYRQDPGQGLRLIYYSQIVNDFQKGDIAEGYSVSREKKESFPLTVTSAQKNPTAFYLCASSIVAGEEKLFFGSGTQLSVL.

Concerning this clone itself: Within the sample, other DNA sequences also encode this same CDR3. This rearrangement joins TRBV5-1 to TRBJ2-1, with TRBD2 matching over 11 bases. Germline V gene data show CDR1 as SGHRS and CDR2 as YFSETQ. This CDR3 has 15 residues. V was pared by 2 bases and J by 5 bases, with 3 bases of the junction left unmatched. The CDR3 protein is CASSLGTSGNNEQFF. The DNA of the CDR3 is TGCGCCAGCAGCTTAGGGACTAGCGGTAACAATGAGCAGTTCTTC.

The sample holds a few counts of this clone. The CDR3 is CASSIPHGRPYNEQFF. CDR3 DNA sequence: TGTGCCAGTAGTATACCGCACGGGAGGCCCTACAATGAGCAGTTCTTC. V usage is TRBV19 and J usage is TRBJ2-1; 7 positions match TRBD2. V lost 2 bases and J lost 2; bases outside the gene matches: 6. Germline V CDR1 and CDR2: LNHDA, SQIVND (reference sequence). The CDR3 runs 16 residues.

This sequence joins TRBV7-8 and TRBJ1-5; 7 nucleotides agree with TRBD1. The CDR3 has 14 residues. Germline V gives CDR1 SGHVS, CDR2 FQNEAQ. J gave up 7 bases and V 5 bases, and 8 bases lay outside the gene matches. DNA for the CDR3: TGTGCCAGCAGCCCTAGACAGGGCGGGCAGCCCCAGCATTTT. Translated: CASSPRQGGQPQHF.

The genes are TRBV19 and TRBJ1-2, with D uncertain. V was pared by 8 bases and J by 6 bases, with 10 bases between. Germline V lookup: CDR1 LNHDA, CDR2 SQIVND (reference sequence). This CDR3 comprises 11 residues. CDR3 in DNA: TGTGCCAGTCGGACGGGAGATGGCTACACCTTC. Translating gives CASRTGDGYTF.

The V call is TRBV27, the J call TRBJ2-7; 9 bases align to TRBD1. The CDR3 is 15 amino acids. With V trimmed by 6 bases and J by 5 bases, 11 bases remained unmatched. Germline V gene lookup returns CDR1 MNHEY and CDR2 SMNVEV (reference sequence). CDR3 sequence (DNA): TGTGCCAGCAGGACGGGATACAGGGGGCTGAACGAGCAGTACTTC. Translation gives CASRTGYRGLNEQYF.

This chain links TRBV5-6 with TRBJ1-3, with a possible D match to TRBD1 (5 bases). This CDR3 has 15 residues. V lost 1 base to trimming and J lost 2 bases, with 10 bases between them. Germline CDR1 is SGHDT and CDR2 is YYEEEE. CDR3 sequence: CASSLSSGAGNTIYF. The CDR3, as DNA: TGTGCCAGCAGCTTGAGTTCGGGGGCTGGAAACACCATATATTTT.